The 26 T cell receptor beta chains listed next were all sequenced from one sample in a study of T cells expressing NK-cell markers. TCRdb reprocessed the 5' RACE reads and keeps a single row for each CDR3 protein, giving no DNA. This sample's table has 140,000 to 150,000 distinct CDR3 sequences. Sequencing was carried out using blood T cells: a sorted CD56 or NKG2C T cell subset, CD4+ or CD8+ T cells, or bulk PBMC T cells (not recorded which). These receptors originate from a man in his late teens or twenties in good health.

The V call is TRBV19, the J call TRBJ2-1; the TCRdb D gene call, TRBD2, has no DNA to confirm it. The CDR3 length is 13 residues. Germline values: CDR1 LNHDA, CDR2 SQIVND (reference sequence). The CDR3 reads CASSLALVLEQFF. The whole variable domain, remainder taken from reference TRBV19 and TRBJ2-1, is DGGITQSPKYLFRKEGQNVTLSCEQNLNHDAMYWYRQDPGQGLRLIYYSQIVNDFQKGDIAEGYSVSREKKESFPLTVTSAQKNPTAFYLCASSLALVLEQFFGPGTRLTVL.

The genes are TRBV28 and TRBJ2-7; as DNA is missing, the TRBD2 call by TCRdb cannot be tested. This CDR3 contains 16 residues. Germline V gives CDR1 MDHEN, CDR2 SYDVKM. CDR3 protein: CASSFLTGTSGYEQYF.

This chain joins TRBV6-1 and TRBJ1-1; as DNA is missing, the TRBD1 call by TCRdb cannot be tested. CDR1 is MNHNS, CDR2 SASEGT, per germline. The CDR3 covers 11 residues. CDR3 residues: CASSLTGRDFF.

CDR3 protein: CASSLPTGTRNEQFF. This chain connects TRBV7-6 to TRBJ2-1; the D call from TCRdb, TRBD1, cannot be confirmed without DNA. The V gene's germline CDR1 is SGHVS and CDR2 FNYEAQ. This CDR3 contains 15 residues.

The chain uses TRBV12-3 or TRBV12-4 and TRBJ1-5; TCRdb's D gene call, TRBD1, goes unchecked for lack of DNA. The length of the CDR3 is 14 residues. CDR3 in amino acids: CASSSDREAQPQHF.

The V call is TRBV6-1, the J call TRBJ1-1; TCRdb's D gene call, TRBD1, goes unchecked for lack of DNA. The CDR3 sequence is 14 residues long. The germline V gene has CDR1 MNHNS and CDR2 SASEGT. CDR3 in amino acids: CASSDGDSLYEAFF.

CDR3 region: CASSQDRDSYYEQYF. V and J are TRBV4-3 and TRBJ2-7. Germline V gives CDR1 LGHNA, CDR2 YSLEER. CDR3 length: 15 residues.

The V gene is TRBV21-1, the J gene TRBJ1-5; the D call from TCRdb, TRBD1, cannot be confirmed without DNA. TRBV21-1 is an annotated pseudogene. This CDR3 is 14 amino acids long. The CDR3 here is CASSAGVSHQPQHF.

This chain connects TRBV24-1 to TRBJ1-5; TCRdb reports TRBD1, a call that lacks DNA to check it against. The length of the CDR3 is 14 residues. Germline CDR1 and CDR2: KGHDR and SFDVKD. The CDR3 is CATQNSGANQPQHF.

The rearrangement uses TRBV4-1 and TRBJ1-5. The germline V gene has CDR1 MGHRA and CDR2 YSYEKL. This CDR3 contains 12 residues. CDR3 loop: CASSLGVGPQHF.

The chain uses TRBV7-9 and TRBJ1-5; TCRdb's D call, TRBD1, is unchecked because there is no DNA. CDR3 size: 14 residues. The germline CDR1 and CDR2 sequences are SEHNR and FQNEAQ (reference sequence). Here the CDR3 reads CASSLGGWNQPQHF.

J is TRBJ1-5 and V is TRBV6-5. The CDR3 is 15 residues long. Germline V gene sequence: CDR1 MNHEY, CDR2 SVGAGI. CDR3 residues: CASSNSVYSNQPQHF.

The V gene is TRBV5-1, the J gene TRBJ2-1. The CDR3 runs 13 residues. Germline loops: CDR1 SGHRS, CDR2 YFSETQ. CDR3 amino acids: CASSLAGSNEQFF.

The V and J genes are TRBV6-1 and TRBJ1-5. Germline loops: CDR1 MNHNS, CDR2 SASEGT. The CDR3 runs 15 residues. The CDR3 spells CASSEVTTSNQPQHF.

The chain uses TRBV30 and TRBJ2-2. Germline V CDR1 and CDR2: GTSNPN, SVGIG (reference sequence). This CDR3 has 12 amino acids. CDR3 sequence reads: CAWSEGSGELFF.

V is TRBV20-1 and J is TRBJ2-1; TCRdb lists TRBD1, though no DNA is available to test this call. CDR3 length: 14 amino acids. The germline V gene encodes CDR1 DFQATT and CDR2 SNEGSKA (reference sequence). The CDR3 sequence is CSATGTGSINEQFF.

This chain connects TRBV29-1 to TRBJ2-7; TCRdb returns TRBD2, unconfirmable since there is no DNA. The CDR3 has 14 amino acids. CDR1 is SQVTM, CDR2 ANQGSEA, per germline. The CDR3 here is CSVVSTSGSYEQYF.

The chain links TRBV30 to TRBJ2-4. The V gene's germline CDR1 is GTSNPN and CDR2 SVGIG (reference sequence). The CDR3 is 14 residues long. The CDR3 loop is CAWSDGLGKNIQYF. The full variable domain, rest sourced from reference TRBV30 and TRBJ2-4, is SQTIHQWPATLVQPVGSPLSLECTVEGTSNPNLYWYRQAAGRGLQLLFYSVGIGQISSEVPQNLSASRPQDRQFILSSKKLLLSDSGFYLCAWSDGLGKNIQYFGAGTRLSVL.

This sequence joins TRBV29-1 and TRBJ2-7; TCRdb's assignment of TRBD2 cannot be checked, as there is no DNA. The CDR3 is 19 amino acids. Germline CDR1 is SQVTM and CDR2 is ANQGSEA. The CDR3 region is CSVEDPTRTSGGSSYEQYF.

The rearrangement uses TRBV7-8 and TRBJ1-2; TCRdb gives TRBD1 as the D gene, but with no DNA this cannot be confirmed. Germline-derived CDR1 and CDR2 are SGHVS and FQNEAQ. This CDR3 comprises 14 residues. CDR3 loop: CASSLAGTGYGYTF.

The chain joins TRBV27 to TRBJ2-1. In germline, CDR1 is MNHEY, CDR2 SMNVEV (reference sequence). This CDR3 is 14 amino acids long. This CDR3 reads CASSYLAFHNEQFF.

The J gene is TRBJ2-1, the V gene TRBV12-3 or TRBV12-4; no DNA is available, so the TRBD2 call from TCRdb remains unchecked. The CDR3 extends over 15 amino acids. The CDR3: CASRRRPGGFDEQFF.

V gene TRBV19 combines with J gene TRBJ2-2. CDR3 length equals 13 residues. Germline V gives CDR1 LNHDA, CDR2 SQIVND (reference sequence). The CDR3 loop is CASSHQLAGELFF.

The genes are TRBV7-9 and TRBJ2-1. This CDR3 is 11 amino acids long. CDR1 and CDR2 from the germline V gene are SEHNR and FQNEAQ (reference sequence). Here the CDR3 reads CASRYWHEQFF.

The chain recombines TRBV27 with TRBJ2-2; TCRdb returns TRBD2, unconfirmable since there is no DNA. Germline V gives CDR1 MNHEY, CDR2 SMNVEV (reference sequence). This CDR3 comprises 14 residues. This CDR3 is CASSFFEGTGELFF.

The rearrangement uses TRBV4-1 and TRBJ2-3; TCRdb proposes TRBD2, but this gene call is untestable without DNA. CDR1 MGHRA and CDR2 YSYEKL come from the germline V gene. CDR3 length: 16 amino acids. The CDR3 sequence: CASSRPLAGGTDTQYF.